The 22 T cell receptor beta chains presented below share a single source sample, sequenced in a study of T-cell reconstitution after alpha-beta-depleted transplantation in children. This sample's TCRbeta library carried unique molecular identifier barcodes. TCRdb itself ran the PCR reads through MiXCR, one entry per CDR3 protein. This sample yields roughly 500,000 distinct CDR3 sequences, of which under 12% are seen a single time; about 2.1% belongs to the top ten. The material was PBMCs, obtained before TCRalphabeta/CD19-depleted stem cell transplant. These receptors came from a child aged 2 to 15 with inherited bone marrow failure, due to receive a stem cell transplant.

The table lists this clonotype with many counts. The V and J genes are TRBV20-1 and TRBJ2-7; the match to TRBD2 covers 8 bases. The CDR3 covers 15 residues. Per the germline V gene, CDR1 is DFQATT and CDR2 is SNEGSKA (reference sequence). Unmatched junction bases numbered 6, after V lost 0 bases and J lost 2 bases. CDR3 in DNA: TGCAGTGCTAGAGATCCGACTAGCGAGGCCTACGAGCAGTACTTC. It encodes CSARDPTSEAYEQYF.

This clonotype was seen many times. The chain links TRBV12-3 or TRBV12-4 to TRBJ2-6; the D gene is possibly TRBD1 (5 bases). The CDR3 runs 15 residues. V was pared by 6 bases and J by 2 bases, with 11 bases between. CDR3 sequence reads: CASSLQVAGANVLTF. The CDR3 nucleotides are TGTGCCAGCAGCCTACAGGTTGCTGGGGCCAACGTCCTGACTTTC.

In this sample, this clonotype turned up many times. CDR3 nucleotide sequence: TGTGCCATCAGTGGCACGGGGGGCTCCTACAATGAGCAGTTCTTC. Its protein product is CAISGTGGSYNEQFF. The chain links TRBV10-3 to TRBJ2-1; 7 bases fit TRBD2. The CDR3 runs 15 residues. CDR1 and CDR2 (germline): ENHRY, SYGVKD. Trimming took 4 bases from V and 0 from J; bases not matched to a gene: 3.

This clonotype was seen many times. The rearrangement joins TRBV4-2 to TRBJ2-3, with D uncertain. The germline V gene encodes CDR1 LGHNA and CDR2 YNFKEQ. The CDR3 extends over 16 amino acids. V lost 2 bases, J lost 3 bases, and 15 bases lay in between. The CDR3 here is CASSQYSSILTDTQYF. CDR3 in DNA: TGTGCCAGCAGCCAATATTCTAGTATATTGACAGATACGCAGTATTTT.

The V gene is TRBV12-3 or TRBV12-4, the J gene TRBJ2-1; D unresolved. Trimming pared 0 bases from V and 5 bases from J, leaving 17 bases between. The CDR3 is 17 residues long. The CDR3, as DNA: TGTGCCAGCAGTTTAGCGCTTTACCCGAGGCCCCACAATGAGCAGTTCTTC. It encodes CASSLALYPRPHNEQFF.

This clonotype was observed many times. This rearrangement joins TRBV19 to TRBJ1-1; D not resolved. Trimming stripped 9 bases from V and 1 base from J, with 12 bases between. This CDR3 is 13 amino acids long. Germline V gene sequence: CDR1 LNHDA, CDR2 SQIVND (reference sequence). The CDR3 reads CASGEGPNTEAFF. The CDR3 nucleotides read TGTGCCAGCGGAGAGGGCCCGAACACTGAAGCTTTCTTT.

This clonotype has at least ten counts. The chain employs TRBV5-1 and TRBJ2-7; D gene ambiguous. Germline CDR1 and CDR2: SGHRS and YFSETQ. Trimming pared 0 bases from V and 2 bases from J, leaving 9 bases between. This CDR3 comprises 14 residues. The CDR3 reads CASSLVGGPYEQYF. CDR3 DNA: TGCGCCAGCAGCTTGGTAGGCGGCCCCTACGAGCAGTACTTC.

A note on this clonotype: This may come from a read error, since a much larger clone is one base off. The rearrangement joins TRBV6-2 or TRBV6-3 to TRBJ2-7; a possible D gene is TRBD2 (6 bases). Trimming cost V 5 bases and J 9 bases, with 14 bases left between them. The germline CDR1 and CDR2 sequences are MNHEY and SVGEGT. This CDR3 is 12 amino acids long. Written as DNA, the CDR3 is TGTGCCAGCAGTCGACTAGTTTATCGGCAGTACTTC. Encoded protein: CASSRLVYRQYF.

This clonotype was seen at least ten times. The V gene is TRBV6-2 or TRBV6-3, the J gene TRBJ2-1; 8 positions match TRBD2. Per the germline V gene, CDR1 is MNHEY and CDR2 is SVGEGT. This CDR3 has 15 residues. The V gene end was trimmed by 6 bases and the J gene end by 3 bases; junction bases not matched to a gene: 7. The CDR3 DNA sequence: TGTGCCAGCAGAAGGGGACTAGGGGGCTACAATGAGCAGTTCTTC. Translation: CASRRGLGGYNEQFF.

This clonotype came up a few times. V and J are TRBV11-2 and TRBJ2-7; TRBD2 matches 12 bases. The CDR3 is made up of 20 amino acids. The ends lost 3 bases at V and 3 bases at J; junction bases unmatched: 18. Germline-derived CDR1 and CDR2 are SGHAT and FQNNGV. Written as DNA, the CDR3 is TGTGCCAGCAGCTTTCGGACCCCGGGACTAGCGGGTTTTTCCGTCTACGAGCAGTACTTC. Translated, it gives CASSFRTPGLAGFSVYEQYF.

The gene calls are TRBV24-1 and TRBJ2-1; D tentatively fits TRBD1 or TRBD2 (5 bases each). Trimming pared 4 bases from V and 8 bases from J, leaving 11 bases between. This CDR3 is 13 amino acids long. Germline V gene sequence: CDR1 KGHDR, CDR2 SFDVKD. For the CDR3, the DNA is TGTGCCACCAGTGAACCTCTGGGGGATGAGCAGTTCTTC. The encoded protein is CATSEPLGDEQFF.

At least ten counts were recorded for this clonotype. The genes are TRBV10-2 and TRBJ2-3; 7 bases are shared with TRBD2. The CDR3 is 16 amino acids. V lost 2 bases to trimming and J lost 5 bases; unmatched junction nucleotides: 10. Germline V CDR1 and CDR2: WSHSY, SAAADI. DNA of the CDR3: TGCGCCAGCAGTGAGAGGGTGGGCGGGAGTGAAGATACGCAGTATTTT. Translated: CASSERVGGSEDTQYF.

Regarding this clonotype: At one end the junction does not follow the germline gene, possibly because of a read error. The genes are TRBV5-1 and TRBJ1-1; D is uncertain. There are 11 residues in the CDR3. Germline values: CDR1 SGHRS, CDR2 YFSETQ. The CDR3: CAGSSGTEAFF. The CDR3 nucleotides are TGCGCCGGCAGCTCCGGCACTGAAGCTTTCTTT.

This clonotype has ten or more counts. The gene calls are TRBV5-1 and TRBJ2-7; TRBD1 agrees at 7 bases. This CDR3 has 15 amino acids. The germline CDR1 and CDR2 sequences are SGHRS and YFSETQ. The ends lost 4 bases at V and 4 bases at J; junction bases unmatched: 11. CDR3 residues: CASSLGQVKTYEQYF. The CDR3 coding sequence is TGCGCCAGCAGCCTCGGACAGGTAAAGACGTACGAGCAGTACTTC.

Many counts were recorded for this clonotype. The J gene is TRBJ2-5, the V gene TRBV20-1; D call uncertain. This CDR3 is built from 14 residues. Germline V gene data show CDR1 as DFQATT and CDR2 as SNEGSKA (reference sequence). V lost 6 bases and J 1 base, leaving 15 bases between the germline ends. CDR3 loop: CSANNWQFQETQYF. In DNA form, the CDR3 reads TGCAGTGCCAATAACTGGCAATTCCAAGAGACCCAGTACTTC.

This clonotype occurred many times. The chain is built from TRBV20-1 and TRBJ1-4; TRBD1 agrees at 8 bases. The CDR3 is 13 amino acids. The V and J ends lost 3 bases and 5 bases, in that order; junction bases with no gene match: 2. CDR1 is DFQATT, CDR2 SNEGSKA, per germline (reference sequence). Written as DNA, the CDR3 is TGCAGTGCTAGGGGACAGGAAAATGAAAAACTGTTTTTT. Translated: CSARGQENEKLFF.

To note about this clonotype: It may be a read error: a sequence one base away is much more abundant. CDR3 in amino acids: CASSKEVRANEQFF. Written as DNA, the CDR3 is TGTGCCAGCAGCAAAGAGGTCAGGGCCAATGAGCAGTTCTTC. The chain employs TRBV3-1 and TRBJ2-1; D may be TRBD1 (5 bases). Germline V gene data show CDR1 as LGHDT and CDR2 as YNNKEL (reference sequence). The CDR3 contains 14 residues.

This clonotype was seen ten or more times. The V gene is TRBV5-4, the J gene TRBJ2-3; 8 bases agree with TRBD1. The V and J ends lost 7 bases and 2 bases, in that order; junction bases with no gene match: 9. CDR3 length: 15 amino acids. Germline V lookup: CDR1 SGHNT, CDR2 YYREEE (reference sequence). The CDR3 here is CASSQGALDTDTQYF. The CDR3 DNA sequence: TGTGCCAGCTCGCAGGGGGCGCTTGACACAGATACGCAGTATTTT.

This clonotype was observed at least ten times. The chain joins TRBV5-1 to TRBJ2-5, with 8 bases that match TRBD1. Unmatched junction bases numbered 5, after V lost 4 bases and J lost 3 bases. Germline V gene data show CDR1 as SGHRS and CDR2 as YFSETQ. This CDR3 contains 14 residues. The CDR3 DNA reads TGCGCCAGCAGCGCCCAGGGGGCGGAAGAGACCCAGTACTTC. Its translation is CASSAQGAEETQYF.

The chain couples TRBV7-8 to TRBJ2-7, with 14 bases lining up with TRBD2. From germline, CDR1 is SGHVS and CDR2 FQNEAQ. This CDR3 has 15 residues. Unmatched junction bases numbered 7, after V lost 5 bases and J lost 7 bases. The CDR3 DNA reads as TGTGCCAGCAGCCCTAGACTAGCGGGAGGGCGGGAGCAGTACTTC. Translated, it gives CASSPRLAGGREQYF.

At least ten counts were recorded for this clonotype. This sequence joins TRBV12-3 or TRBV12-4 and TRBJ1-2, with 7 positions matching TRBD1. V was pared by 6 bases and J by 4 bases, with 11 bases of the junction left unmatched. The CDR3 totals 15 residues. DNA of the CDR3: TGTGCCAGCAGGGTCGACAGGGATCTGACCTATGGCTACACCTTC. Its protein is CASRVDRDLTYGYTF.

Ten or more counts support this clonotype. J is TRBJ2-6 and V is TRBV12-3 or TRBV12-4; a weak D match, TRBD1 (5 bases). Trimming removed 7 bases at V and 4 bases at J, with 14 bases between. The CDR3 is 15 residues long. The CDR3 loop is CASIPRATGANVLTF. CDR3 nucleotide sequence: TGTGCCAGCATTCCCAGGGCTACCGGGGCCAACGTCCTGACTTTC.